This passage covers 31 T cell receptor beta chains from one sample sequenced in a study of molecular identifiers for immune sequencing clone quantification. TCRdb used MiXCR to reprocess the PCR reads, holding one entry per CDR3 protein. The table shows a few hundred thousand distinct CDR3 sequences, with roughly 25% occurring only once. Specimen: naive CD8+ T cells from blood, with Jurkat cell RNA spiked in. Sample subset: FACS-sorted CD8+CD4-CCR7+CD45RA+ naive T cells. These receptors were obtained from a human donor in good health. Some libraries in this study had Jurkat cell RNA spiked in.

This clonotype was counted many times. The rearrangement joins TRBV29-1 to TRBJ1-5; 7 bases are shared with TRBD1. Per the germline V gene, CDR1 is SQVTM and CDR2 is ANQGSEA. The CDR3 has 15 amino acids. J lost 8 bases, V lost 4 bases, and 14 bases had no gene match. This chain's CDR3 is CSVVRGDSALKPQHF. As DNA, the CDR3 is TGCAGCGTTGTAAGAGGGGACAGTGCCCTAAAGCCCCAGCATTTT.

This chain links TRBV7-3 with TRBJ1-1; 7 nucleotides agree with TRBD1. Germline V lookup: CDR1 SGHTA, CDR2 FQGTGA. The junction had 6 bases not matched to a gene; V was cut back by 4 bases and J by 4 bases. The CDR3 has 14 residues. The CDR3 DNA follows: TGTGCCAGCAGCTCCGGCAACAGGGGCACTGAAGCTTTCTTT. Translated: CASSSGNRGTEAFF.

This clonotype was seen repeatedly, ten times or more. CDR3 DNA sequence: TGTGCCAGCAGCTTAGGTGGTACAGTCCGGGACGAGCAGTACTTC. Translated, it gives CASSLGGTVRDEQYF. This chain connects TRBV7-9 to TRBJ2-7; D ambiguous. CDR3 length equals 15 residues. The V gene's germline CDR1 is SEHNR and CDR2 FQNEAQ (reference sequence). The germline V and J ends were trimmed by 1 base and 5 bases, with 15 bases remaining between them.

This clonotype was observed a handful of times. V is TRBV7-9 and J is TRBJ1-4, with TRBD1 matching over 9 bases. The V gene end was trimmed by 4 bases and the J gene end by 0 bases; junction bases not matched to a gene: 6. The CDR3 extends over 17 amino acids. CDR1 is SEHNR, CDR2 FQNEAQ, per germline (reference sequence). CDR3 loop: CASSWGTGIATNEKLFF. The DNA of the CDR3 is TGTGCCAGCAGCTGGGGGACAGGGATTGCAACTAATGAAAAACTGTTTTTT.

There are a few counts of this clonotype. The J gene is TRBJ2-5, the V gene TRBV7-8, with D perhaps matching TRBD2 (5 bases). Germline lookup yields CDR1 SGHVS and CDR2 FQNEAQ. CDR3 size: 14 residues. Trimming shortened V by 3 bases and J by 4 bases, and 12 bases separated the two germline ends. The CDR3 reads CASSFGDGGETQYF. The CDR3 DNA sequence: TGTGCCAGCAGCTTTGGGGATGGAGGAGAGACCCAGTACTTC. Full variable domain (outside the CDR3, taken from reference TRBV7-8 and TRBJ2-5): GAGVSQSPRYKVAKRGQDVALRCDPISGHVSLFWYQQALGQGPEFLTYFQNEAQLDKSGLPSDRFFAERPEGSVSTLKIQRTQQEDSAVYLCASSFGDGGETQYFGPGTRLLVL.

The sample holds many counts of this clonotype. CDR3 bases: TGCAGTGCTAGAGACATTCGTTTGGGTTTTTCACCCCTCCACTTT. The encoded protein is CSARDIRLGFSPLHF. This sequence joins TRBV20-1 and TRBJ1-6; D not resolved. V was shortened by 0 bases and J by 9 bases, with 15 bases between the two germline ends. This CDR3 spans 15 amino acids. Germline loops: CDR1 DFQATT, CDR2 SNEGSKA (reference sequence).

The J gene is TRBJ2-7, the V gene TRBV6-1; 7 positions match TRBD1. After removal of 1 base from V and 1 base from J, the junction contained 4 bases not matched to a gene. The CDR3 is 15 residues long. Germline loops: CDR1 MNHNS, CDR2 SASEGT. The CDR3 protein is CASSEVAGGSYEQYF. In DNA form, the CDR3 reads TGTGCCAGCAGTGAAGTGGCAGGGGGATCCTACGAGCAGTACTTC.

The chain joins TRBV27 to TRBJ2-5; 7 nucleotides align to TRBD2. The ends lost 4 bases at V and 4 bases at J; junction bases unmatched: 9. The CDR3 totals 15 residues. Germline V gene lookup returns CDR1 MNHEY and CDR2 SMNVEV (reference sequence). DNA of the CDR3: TGTGCCAGCAGTTCCATGGGAGGGTATCCAGAGACCCAGTACTTC. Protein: CASSSMGGYPETQYF.

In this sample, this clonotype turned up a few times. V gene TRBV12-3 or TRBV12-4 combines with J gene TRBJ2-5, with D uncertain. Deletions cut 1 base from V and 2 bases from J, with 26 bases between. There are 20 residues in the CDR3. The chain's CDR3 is CASSLVVATNLPVGQETQYF. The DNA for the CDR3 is TGTGCCAGCAGTTTAGTAGTAGCCACCAACCTCCCGGTGGGGCAAGAGACCCAGTACTTC.

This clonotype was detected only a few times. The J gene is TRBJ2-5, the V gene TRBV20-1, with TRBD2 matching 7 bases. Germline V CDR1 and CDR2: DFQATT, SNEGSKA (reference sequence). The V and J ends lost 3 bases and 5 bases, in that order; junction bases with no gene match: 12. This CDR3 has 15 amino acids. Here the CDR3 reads CSASVRESIWETQYF. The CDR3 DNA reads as TGCAGTGCTAGTGTGCGGGAGAGTATATGGGAGACCCAGTACTTC.

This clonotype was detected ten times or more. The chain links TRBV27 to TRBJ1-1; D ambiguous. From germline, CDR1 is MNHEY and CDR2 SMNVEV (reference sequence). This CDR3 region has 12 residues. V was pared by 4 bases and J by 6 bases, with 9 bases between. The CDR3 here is CASSSSPAEAFF. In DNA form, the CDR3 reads TGTGCCAGCAGTTCCTCGCCGGCTGAAGCTTTCTTT.

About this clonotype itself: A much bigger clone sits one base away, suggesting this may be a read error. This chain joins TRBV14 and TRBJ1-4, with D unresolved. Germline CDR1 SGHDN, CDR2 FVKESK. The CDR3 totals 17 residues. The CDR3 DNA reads TGTGCCAGCAGCCAAGCTAGCCTCCGCCCAACTAATGAAAAACTGTCTTTT. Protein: CASSQASLRPTNEKLSF.

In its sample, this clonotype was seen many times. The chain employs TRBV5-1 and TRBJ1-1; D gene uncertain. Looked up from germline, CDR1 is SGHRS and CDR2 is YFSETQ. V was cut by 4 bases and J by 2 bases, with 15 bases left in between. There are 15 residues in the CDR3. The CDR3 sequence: CASSKATMGNTEAFF. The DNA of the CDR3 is TGCGCCAGCAGCAAGGCTACAATGGGAAACACTGAAGCTTTCTTT. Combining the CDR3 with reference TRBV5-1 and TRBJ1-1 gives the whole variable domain KAGVTQTPRYLIKTRGQQVTLSCSPISGHRSVSWYQQTPGQGLQFLFEYFSETQRNKGNFPGRFSGRQFSNSRSEMNVSTLELGDSALYLCASSKATMGNTEAFFGQGTRLTVV.

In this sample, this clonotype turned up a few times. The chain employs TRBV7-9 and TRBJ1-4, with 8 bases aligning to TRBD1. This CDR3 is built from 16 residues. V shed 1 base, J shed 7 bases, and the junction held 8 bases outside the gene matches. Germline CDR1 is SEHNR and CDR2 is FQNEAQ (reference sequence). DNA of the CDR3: TGTGCCAGCAGCTTAGATCGGACAGGGCGTAGTGAAAAACTGTTTTTT. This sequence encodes CASSLDRTGRSEKLFF.

The CDR3 DNA reads TGTGCCTGGAGGATAACGGGAGAGGTGACCCAGTACTTC. Translating gives CAWRITGEVTQYF. This chain joins TRBV30 and TRBJ2-5, with D maybe TRBD2 (6 bases). CDR1 GTSNPN and CDR2 SVGIG come from the germline V gene (reference sequence). The CDR3 runs 13 residues. Deletions cut 3 bases from V and 7 bases from J, with 15 bases between.

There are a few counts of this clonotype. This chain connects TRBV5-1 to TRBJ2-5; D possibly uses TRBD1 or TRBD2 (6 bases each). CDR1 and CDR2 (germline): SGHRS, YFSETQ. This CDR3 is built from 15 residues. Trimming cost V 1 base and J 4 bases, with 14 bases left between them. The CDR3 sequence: CASSLYGGPLETQYF. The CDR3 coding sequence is TGCGCCAGCAGCTTGTATGGGGGGCCTTTAGAGACCCAGTACTTC.

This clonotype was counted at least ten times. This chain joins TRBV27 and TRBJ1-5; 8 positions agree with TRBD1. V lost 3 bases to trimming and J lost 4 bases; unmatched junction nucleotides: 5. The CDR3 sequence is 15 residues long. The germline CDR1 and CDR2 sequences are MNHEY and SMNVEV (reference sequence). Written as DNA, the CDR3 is TGTGCCAGCAGTTTGGGTCAGGGGGCAAATCAGCCCCAGCATTTT. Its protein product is CASSLGQGANQPQHF.

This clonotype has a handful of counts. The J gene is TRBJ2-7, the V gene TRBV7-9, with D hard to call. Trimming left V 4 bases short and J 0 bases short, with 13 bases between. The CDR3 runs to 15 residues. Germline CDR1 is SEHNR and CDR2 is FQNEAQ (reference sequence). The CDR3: CASSSLTWSSYEQYF. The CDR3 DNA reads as TGTGCCAGCAGCTCCCTGACTTGGAGCTCCTACGAGCAGTACTTC. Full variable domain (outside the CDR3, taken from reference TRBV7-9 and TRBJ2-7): DTGVSQNPRHKITKRGQNVTFRCDPISEHNRLYWYRQTLGQGPEFLTYFQNEAQLEKSRLLSDRFSAERPKGSFSTLEIQRTEQGDSAMYLCASSSLTWSSYEQYFGPGTRLTVT.

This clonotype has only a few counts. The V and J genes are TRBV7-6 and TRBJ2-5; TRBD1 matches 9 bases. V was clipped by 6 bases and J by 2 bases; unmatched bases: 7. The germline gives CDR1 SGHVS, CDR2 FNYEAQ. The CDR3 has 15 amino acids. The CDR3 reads CASSQGQGHQETQYF. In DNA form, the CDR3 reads TGTGCCAGCAGTCAGGGACAGGGACATCAAGAGACCCAGTACTTC. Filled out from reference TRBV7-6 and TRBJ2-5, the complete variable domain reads GAGVSQSPRYKVTKRGQDVALRCDPISGHVSLYWYRQALGQGPEFLTYFNYEAQQDKSGLPNDRFSAERPEGSISTLTIQRTEQRDSAMYRCASSQGQGHQETQYFGPGTRLLVL.

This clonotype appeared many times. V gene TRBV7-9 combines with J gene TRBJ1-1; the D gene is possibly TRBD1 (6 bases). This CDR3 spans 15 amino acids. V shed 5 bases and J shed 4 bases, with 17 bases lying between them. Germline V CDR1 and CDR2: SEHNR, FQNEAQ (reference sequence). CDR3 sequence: CASSPPDSSSTEAFF. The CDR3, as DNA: TGTGCCAGCAGCCCGCCGGACAGTTCTAGCACTGAAGCTTTCTTT.

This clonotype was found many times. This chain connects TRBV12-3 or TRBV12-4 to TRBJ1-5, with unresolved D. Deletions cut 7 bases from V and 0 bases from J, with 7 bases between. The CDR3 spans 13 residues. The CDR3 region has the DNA TGTGCCAGCACCGTACATAGCAATCAGCCCCAGCATTTT. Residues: CASTVHSNQPQHF.

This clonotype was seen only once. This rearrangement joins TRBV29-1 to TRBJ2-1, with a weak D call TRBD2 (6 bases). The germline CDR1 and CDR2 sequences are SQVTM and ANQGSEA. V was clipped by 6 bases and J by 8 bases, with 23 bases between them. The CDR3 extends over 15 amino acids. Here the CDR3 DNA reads TGCAGCGTCGAGCACCAAGCGGGTCCGTTAGATGAGCAGTTCTTC. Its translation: CSVEHQAGPLDEQFF.

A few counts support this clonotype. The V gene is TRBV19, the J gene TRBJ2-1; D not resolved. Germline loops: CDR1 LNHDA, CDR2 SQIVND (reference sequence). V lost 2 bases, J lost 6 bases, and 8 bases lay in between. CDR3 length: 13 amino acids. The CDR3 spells CASSIKAPNEQFF. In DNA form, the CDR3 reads TGTGCCAGTAGTATAAAGGCCCCCAATGAGCAGTTCTTC.

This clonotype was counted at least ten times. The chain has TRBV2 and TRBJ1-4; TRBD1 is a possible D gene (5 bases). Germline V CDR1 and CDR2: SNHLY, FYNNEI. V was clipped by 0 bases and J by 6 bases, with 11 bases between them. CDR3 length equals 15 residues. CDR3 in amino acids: CASSEAWGADEKLFF. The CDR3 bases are TGTGCCAGCAGTGAAGCATGGGGCGCGGATGAAAAACTGTTTTTT.

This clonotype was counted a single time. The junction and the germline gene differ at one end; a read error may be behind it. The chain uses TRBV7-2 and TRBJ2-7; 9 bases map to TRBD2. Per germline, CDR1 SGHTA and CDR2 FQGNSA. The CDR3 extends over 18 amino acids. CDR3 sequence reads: CARSSGPSAGGQPYEQYF. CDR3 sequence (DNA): TGTGCCCGCAGCTCCGGACCATCAGCGGGGGGTCAACCCTACGAGCAGTACTTC.

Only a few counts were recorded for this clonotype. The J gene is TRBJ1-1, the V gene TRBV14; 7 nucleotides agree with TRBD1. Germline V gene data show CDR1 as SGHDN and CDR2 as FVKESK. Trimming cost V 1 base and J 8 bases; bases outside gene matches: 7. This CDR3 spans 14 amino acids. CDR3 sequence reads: CASSQGGGWLEAFF. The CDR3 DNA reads TGTGCCAGCAGCCAAGGAGGGGGCTGGCTGGAAGCTTTCTTT.

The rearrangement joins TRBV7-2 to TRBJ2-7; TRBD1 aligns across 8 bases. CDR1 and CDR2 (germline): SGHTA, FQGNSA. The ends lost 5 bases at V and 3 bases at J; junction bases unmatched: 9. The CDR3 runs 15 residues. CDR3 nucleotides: TGTGCCAGCAGCCCAGGACAGGGAAGAGACTACGAGCAGTACTTC. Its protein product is CASSPGQGRDYEQYF.

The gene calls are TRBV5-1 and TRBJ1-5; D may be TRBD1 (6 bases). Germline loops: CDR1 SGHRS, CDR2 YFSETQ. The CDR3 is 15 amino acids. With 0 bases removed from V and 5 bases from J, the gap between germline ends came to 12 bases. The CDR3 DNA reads TGCGCCAGCAGCTTGGTGGGGACACCAGATCAGCCCCAGCATTTT. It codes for CASSLVGTPDQPQHF.

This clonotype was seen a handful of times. The CDR3 loop reads CATSRDIGGTSSYEQYF. Written as DNA, the CDR3 is TGTGCCACCAGCAGAGATATCGGAGGGACATCAAGCTACGAGCAGTACTTC. The genes are TRBV15 and TRBJ2-7, with D possibly called TRBD1 or TRBD2 (6 bases each). The CDR3 totals 17 residues. Germline CDR1 reads LNHNV; CDR2 reads YYDKDF (reference sequence). Between the trimmed V and J ends, which lost 0 bases and 3 bases, there was a span of 18 bases.

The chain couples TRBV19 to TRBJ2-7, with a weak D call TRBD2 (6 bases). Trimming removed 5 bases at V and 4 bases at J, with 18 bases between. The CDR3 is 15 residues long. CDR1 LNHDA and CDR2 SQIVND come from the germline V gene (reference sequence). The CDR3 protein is CASSFGTGGLYEQYF. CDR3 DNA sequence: TGTGCCAGTAGTTTCGGCACCGGGGGTCTATACGAGCAGTACTTC. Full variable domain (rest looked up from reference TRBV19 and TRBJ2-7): DGGITQSPKYLFRKEGQNVTLSCEQNLNHDAMYWYRQDPGQGLRLIYYSQIVNDFQKGDIAEGYSVSREKKESFPLTVTSAQKNPTAFYLCASSFGTGGLYEQYFGPGTRLTVT.

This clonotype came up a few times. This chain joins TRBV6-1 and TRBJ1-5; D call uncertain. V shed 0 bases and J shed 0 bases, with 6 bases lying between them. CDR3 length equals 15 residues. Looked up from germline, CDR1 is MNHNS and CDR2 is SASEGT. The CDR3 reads CASSEAAYSNQPQHF. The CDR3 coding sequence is TGTGCCAGCAGTGAAGCCGCGTATAGCAATCAGCCCCAGCATTTT.